This TCR beta chain stems from a study of radiation and T cells in renal cell carcinoma. Study-wide background: Nephrectomy followed 15 Gy stereotactic body radiation by 4 weeks.

Produced via immunoSEQ multiplex PCR; TCRdb's table is partial and in-frame only. The sample lists around 130,000 clones, about 81% occurring once. J was trimmed by 5 bases and V by 1 base; bases with no gene match: 12. CDR1 is MRHNA and CDR2 is SNTAGT in the germline V gene. This CDR3 is built from 19 residues. Remarks on this clone: What it recognizes is unknown.

Broader study findings: Top tumor clonotypes rose in blood 2 weeks post-radiation, then contracted.

Time point: blood 2 weeks post-SBRT. Treatment indicated: 15 Gy SBRT to primary tumor, nephrectomy 4 weeks later. After SBRT, blood was collected at 2 and 4 weeks, plus baseline. The chain recombines TRBV6-4 with TRBJ2-2, with 11 nucleotides matching TRBD1. Sequenced material: blood, taken from a patient whose treatment included radiotherapy and nephrectomy. The clonotype originates from a woman aged 55-69 years with renal cell carcinoma. CDR3 loop: CASSDFFGTGTGGTGELFF. In DNA form, the CDR3 reads TGTGCCAGCAGTGACTTCTTCGGCACGGGGACAGGGGGAACCGGGGAGCTGTTTTTT.